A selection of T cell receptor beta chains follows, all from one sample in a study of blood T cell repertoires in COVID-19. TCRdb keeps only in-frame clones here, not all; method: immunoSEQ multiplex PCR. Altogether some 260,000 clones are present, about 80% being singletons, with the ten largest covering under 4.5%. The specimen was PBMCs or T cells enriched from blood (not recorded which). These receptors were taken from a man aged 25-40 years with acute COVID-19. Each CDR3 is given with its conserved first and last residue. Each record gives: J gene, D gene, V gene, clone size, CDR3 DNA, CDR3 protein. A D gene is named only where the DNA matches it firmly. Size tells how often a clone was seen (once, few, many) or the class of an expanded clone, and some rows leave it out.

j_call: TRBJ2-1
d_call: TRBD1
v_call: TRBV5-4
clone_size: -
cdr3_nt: TGTGCCAGCAGGCCGGGACAGGGCAATGAGCAGTTCTTC
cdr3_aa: CASRPGQGNEQFF

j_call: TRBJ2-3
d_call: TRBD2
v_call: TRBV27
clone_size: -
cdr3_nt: TGTGCCAGCAGCGGACTAGCGCTCGATCTAGATACGCAGTATTTT
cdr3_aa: CASSGLALDLDTQYF

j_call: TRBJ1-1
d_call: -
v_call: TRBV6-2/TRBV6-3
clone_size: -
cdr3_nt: TGTGCCAGCAGCATAAGAGAGAACACTGAAGCTTTCTTT
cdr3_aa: CASSIRENTEAFF

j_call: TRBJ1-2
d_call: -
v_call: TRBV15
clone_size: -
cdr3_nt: TGTGCCACCAGCTTAGGATCGGGATTGGGCGGCTACACCTTC
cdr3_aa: CATSLGSGLGGYTF

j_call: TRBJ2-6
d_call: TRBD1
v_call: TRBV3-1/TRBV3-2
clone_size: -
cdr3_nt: TGTGCCAGCAGCCTTAGACAGGGAAGGGGTGGGGCCAACGTCCTGACTTTC
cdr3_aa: CASSLRQGRGGANVLTF

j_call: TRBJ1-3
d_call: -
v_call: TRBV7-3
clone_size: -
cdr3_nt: TGTGCCAGCAGCTTAGTCAGCGGGGGCTCTGGAAACACCATATATTTT
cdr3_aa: CASSLVSGGSGNTIYF

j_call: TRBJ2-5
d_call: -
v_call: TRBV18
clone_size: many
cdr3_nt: TGTGCCAGCTCACCACCGCGGGTGGAAGAGACCCAGTACTTC
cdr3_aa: CASSPPRVEETQYF

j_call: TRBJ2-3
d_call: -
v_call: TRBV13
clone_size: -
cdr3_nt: TGTGCCAGCAGCCCCCTCGGGCGGGGAACAGATACGCAGTATTTT
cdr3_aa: CASSPLGRGTDTQYF

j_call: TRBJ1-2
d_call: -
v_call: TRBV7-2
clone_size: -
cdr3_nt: TGTGCCAGCAGCCCACACGAACCCGGGACTCAAAATGGCTACACCTTC
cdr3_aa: CASSPHEPGTQNGYTF

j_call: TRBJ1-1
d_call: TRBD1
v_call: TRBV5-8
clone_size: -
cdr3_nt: TGTGCCAGATCCGGGACAGGGAACACTGAAGCTTTCTTT
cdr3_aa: CARSGTGNTEAFF

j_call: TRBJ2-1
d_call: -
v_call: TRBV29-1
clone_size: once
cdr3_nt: TGCAGCGGGACATCCACGTCCTACAATGAGCAGTTCTTC
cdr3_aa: CSGTSTSYNEQFF